What follows are 4 T cell receptor beta chains derived from one specimen sequenced in a study of beta chain features in type 1 diabetes. The whole isolated RNA underwent reverse transcription, so sequencing captured expressed TCRB transcripts. Method: immunoSEQ multiplex PCR; TCRdb's copy keeps in-frame clones and lacks some. The table shows 900,000 or so clones, with roughly 17% occurring only once. The sequenced sample consisted of naive CD4+ T cells from blood. The receptors here all came from a woman under 30 in good health.

This chain joins TRBV15 and TRBJ2-5; TRBD1 might be the D (6 bases). V lost 0 bases to trimming and J lost 4 bases, with 12 bases between them. Germline V gene lookup returns CDR1 LNHNV and CDR2 YYDKDF (reference sequence). The CDR3 runs to 15 residues. The DNA of the CDR3 is TGTGCCACCAGCAGAGACCGATGGGGGCGAGAGACCCAGTACTTC. Translation gives CATSRDRWGRETQYF.

V usage is TRBV5-1 and J usage is TRBJ2-3; a weak D match, TRBD1 (6 bases). CDR1 and CDR2 (germline): SGHRS, YFSETQ. CDR3 length: 16 residues. The germline V and J ends were trimmed by 0 bases and 2 bases, with 13 bases remaining between them. The CDR3 coding sequence is TGCGCCAGCAGCTTGGAGGGCAGGGGAACCACAGATACGCAGTATTTT. Translated, it gives CASSLEGRGTTDTQYF.

The chain links TRBV10-3 to TRBJ2-1; D possibly corresponds to TRBD1 (5 bases). Germline CDR1 reads ENHRY; CDR2 reads SYGVKD. Trimming cost V 4 bases and J 8 bases, with 12 bases left between them. This CDR3 spans 13 amino acids. The CDR3 DNA reads as TGTGCCATCAGTGCGGGCAGGGTCTATGAGCAGTTCTTC. Translated, it gives CAISAGRVYEQFF.

This clone was observed a few times. This rearrangement joins TRBV7-8 to TRBJ1-1; TRBD1 might be the D (5 bases). The CDR3 runs 14 residues. Trimming took 3 bases from V and 2 from J, leaving 10 bases between them. Germline values: CDR1 SGHVS, CDR2 FQNEAQ. The CDR3 is CASSFRDGNTEAFF. The CDR3 nucleotides are TGTGCCAGCAGCTTCCGGGACGGTAACACTGAAGCTTTCTTT.